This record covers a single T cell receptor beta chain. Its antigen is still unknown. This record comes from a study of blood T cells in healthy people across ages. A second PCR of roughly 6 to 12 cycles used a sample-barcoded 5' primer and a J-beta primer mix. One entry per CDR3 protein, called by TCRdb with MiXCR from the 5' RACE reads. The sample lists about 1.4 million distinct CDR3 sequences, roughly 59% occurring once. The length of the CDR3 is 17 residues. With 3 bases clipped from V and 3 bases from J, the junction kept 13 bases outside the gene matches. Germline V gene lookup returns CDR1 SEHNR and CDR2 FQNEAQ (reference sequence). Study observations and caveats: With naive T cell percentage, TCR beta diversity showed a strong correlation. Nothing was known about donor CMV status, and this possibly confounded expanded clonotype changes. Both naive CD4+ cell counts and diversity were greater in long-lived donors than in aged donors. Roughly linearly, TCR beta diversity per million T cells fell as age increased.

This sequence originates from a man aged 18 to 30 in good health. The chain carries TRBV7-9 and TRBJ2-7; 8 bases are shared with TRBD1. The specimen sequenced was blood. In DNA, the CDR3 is TGTGCCAGCAGCTTCCAGCGGACAGGGTATATCTTCTACGAGCAGTACTTC. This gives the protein CASSFQRTGYIFYEQYF.